This T cell receptor beta chain was observed in a study of blood T cell repertoires in COVID-19. Clones were sequenced by immunoSEQ multiplex PCR, and TCRdb holds only the in-frame ones, with some missing. The sample lists some 330,000 clones, roughly 90% seen once, with under 4.5% in the top ten. The table lists this clone with a few counts. CDR1 is SGHAT and CDR2 is FQNNGV in the germline V gene. The ends lost 0 bases at V and 5 bases at J; junction bases unmatched: 12. The CDR3 extends over 17 amino acids. Sequenced input: peripheral blood. The sequence derives from a woman between 45 and 65 years old with active or convalescent COVID-19. The chain links TRBV11-2 to TRBJ1-2; the match to TRBD1 covers 7 bases. CDR3 DNA: TGTGCCAGCAGCTTAGAAGGGGTTGGACAGGTTGGGTATGGCTACACCTTC. Protein product: CASSLEGVGQVGYGYTF. Filled out from reference TRBV11-2 and TRBJ1-2, the complete variable domain reads EAGVAQSPRYKIIEKRQSVAFWCNPISGHATLYWYQQILGQGPKLLIQFQNNGVVDDSQLPKDRFSAERLKGVDSTLKIQPAKLEDSAVYLCASSLEGVGQVGYGYTFGSGTRLTVV.